This T cell receptor (beta chain) was captured in a study of blood T cells in healthy people across ages. In regard to this clonotype: The antigen is unknown.

Using a J-beta primer mix together with a sample-barcoded 5' primer, a second PCR was run for roughly 6 to 12 cycles. A tag from a template-switch adaptor with 12 random nucleotides marked each cDNA molecule. In TCRdb, the 5' RACE reads were re-called with MiXCR into one record per CDR3 protein. The sample gives roughly 1.5 million distinct CDR3 sequences, approximately 39% of which show up once; just over 4% is in the top ten. The study, taken as a whole, reports: The long-lived group displayed more naive CD4+ cells, plus higher diversity, than the aged donors did. A strong correlation was found between TCR beta diversity and the percentage of naive T cells.

Looked up from germline, CDR1 is MNHEY and CDR2 is SVGEGT. CDR3 length: 13 residues. Trimming took 10 bases from V and 2 from J, leaving 14 bases between them. At least 6.5 million PBMCs were isolated per sample. This sequence joins TRBV6-2 or TRBV6-3 and TRBJ2-5, with TRBD2 as a possible D gene (6 bases). Source material: blood. The TCR sequence derives from a woman younger than 30 in good health. The CDR3 nucleotides read TGTGCCACCGGACGGGGGTTACAAGAGACCCAGTACTTC. It codes for CATGRGLQETQYF.